The T cell receptor beta chain under discussion was sequenced for a study of OX40 agonist ivuxolimab in advanced cancers. Study details: At doses from 0.01 to 10 mg/kg, patients were given intravenous ivuxolimab every 2 weeks. Those treated in dose escalation had hepatocellular carcinoma, melanoma, renal cell cancer or head and neck cancer. One patient with hepatocellular carcinoma and two with cutaneous melanoma, three in all, had partial responses.

The investigators sampled blood at baseline, at cycle 4 day 1, and at cycle 7 day 1. This clone has more than one count but fewer than ten. V lost 2 bases and J lost 6, with 7 bases in between. Looked up from germline, CDR1 is GTSNPN and CDR2 is SVGIG (reference sequence). The CDR3 length is 11 residues. Method: immunoSEQ multiplex PCR; TCRdb's copy keeps in-frame clones and lacks some. This sample has about 70,000 clones, with around 88% found just once. Sequencing used CD4+ or CD8+ T cells sorted from blood, obtained in a trial of the OX40 agonist ivuxolimab. This sequence joins TRBV30 and TRBJ1-1; no clear D gene. The receptor was isolated from an adult with an advanced solid tumor such as melanoma, head and neck, liver or kidney cancer. CDR3 DNA sequence: TGTGCCTGGAGTTCCGGACCTGAAGCTTTCTTT. Translated, it gives CAWSSGPEAFF.